This T cell receptor (beta chain) was documented in a study of T cell responses to AZD1222 COVID-19 vaccine. Samples with a second dose at about 4 or about 12 weeks were pooled together. Method: immunoSEQ multiplex PCR; TCRdb's copy keeps in-frame clones and lacks some. The repertoire consists of around 91,000 clones, with more than 85% occurring once and the leading ten covering 6.5% to 8.5%. The CDR3 is 13 amino acids. Germline V gene lookup returns CDR1 SGHDT and CDR2 YYEEEE. V was cut by 4 bases and J by 3 bases, with 10 bases left in between. The starting material was peripheral blood, obtained 28 days after the second AZD1222 dose. The sequence was collected from an adult who received the AZD1222 COVID-19 vaccine. V usage is TRBV5-6 and J usage is TRBJ2-5; unclear D gene. The CDR3 loop reads CASSPNEEETQYF. The CDR3 DNA is TGTGCCAGCAGCCCTAACGAAGAAGAGACCCAGTACTTC. Using reference TRBV5-6 and TRBJ2-5 for the parts outside the CDR3, the full variable domain is DAGVTQSPTHLIKTRGQQVTLRCSPKSGHDTVSWYQQALGQGPQFIFQYYEEEERQRGNFPDRFSGHQFPNYSSELNVNALLLGDSALYLCASSPNEEETQYFGPGTRLLVL.